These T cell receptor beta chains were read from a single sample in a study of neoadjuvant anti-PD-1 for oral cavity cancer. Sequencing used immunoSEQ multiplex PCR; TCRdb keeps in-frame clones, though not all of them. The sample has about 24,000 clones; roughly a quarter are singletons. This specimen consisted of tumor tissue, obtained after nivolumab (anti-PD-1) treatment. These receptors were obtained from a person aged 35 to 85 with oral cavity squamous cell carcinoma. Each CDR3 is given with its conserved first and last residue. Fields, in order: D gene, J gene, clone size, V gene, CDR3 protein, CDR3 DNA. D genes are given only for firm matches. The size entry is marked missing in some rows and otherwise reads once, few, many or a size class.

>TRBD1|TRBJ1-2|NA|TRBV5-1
CASSLETGANYGYTF
TGCGCCAGCAGCTTGGAGACAGGGGCGAACTATGGCTACACCTTC
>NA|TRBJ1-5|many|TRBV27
CASKFSGDLWSNQPQHF
TGTGCCAGCAAATTTTCAGGCGACCTATGGAGCAATCAGCCCCAGCATTTT
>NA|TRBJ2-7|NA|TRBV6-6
CASSRDKLYEQYF
TGTGCCAGCAGTCGGGACAAGCTCTACGAGCAGTACTTC
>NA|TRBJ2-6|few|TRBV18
CASSPRSGANVLTF
TGTGCCAGCTCCCCCCGGTCTGGGGCCAACGTCCTGACTTTC
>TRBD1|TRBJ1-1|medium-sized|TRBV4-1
CASSPGQGPMNTEAFF
TGCGCCAGCAGCCCCGGACAGGGCCCCATGAACACTGAAGCTTTCTTT
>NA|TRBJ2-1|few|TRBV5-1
CASSRPDGIYYNEQFF
TGCGCCAGCAGCCGGCCCGATGGTATTTACTACAATGAGCAGTTCTTC
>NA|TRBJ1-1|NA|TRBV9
CASSVVGLSNTEAFF
TGTGCCAGCAGCGTAGTCGGGTTATCGAACACTGAAGCTTTCTTT
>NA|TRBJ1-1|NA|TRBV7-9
CASSLETSMNTEAFF
TGTGCCAGCAGCTTAGAGACGTCAATGAACACTGAAGCTTTCTTT
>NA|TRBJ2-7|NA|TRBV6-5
CATSQSYEQYF
TGTGCCACCTCTCAGAGCTACGAGCAGTACTTC
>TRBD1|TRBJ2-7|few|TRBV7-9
CASSVGQGPYEQYF
TGTGCCAGCAGCGTCGGACAGGGCCCCTACGAGCAGTACTTC
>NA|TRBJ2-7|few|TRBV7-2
CASSWGYEQYF
TGTGCCAGCAGCTGGGGGTACGAGCAGTACTTC
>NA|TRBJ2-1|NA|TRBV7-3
CASSQSGANEQFF
TGTGCCAGCAGCCAATCGGGGGCAAATGAGCAGTTCTTC
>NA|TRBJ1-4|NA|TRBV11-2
CASSLSEGGALSEKLFF
TGTGCCAGCAGCTTAAGTGAGGGGGGGGCGTTAAGTGAAAAACTGTTTTTT
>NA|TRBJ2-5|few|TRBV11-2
CASSETGTQYF
TGTGCCAGCAGCGAGACAGGGACCCAGTACTTC